A single sample is the source of the 24 T cell receptor beta chains below, sequenced in a study of CXCR3-negative and CXCR3-positive naive CD8 T cells. It was by 5' RACE with UMI labels that the TRB cDNA libraries were prepared. After re-calling the 5' RACE reads, TCRdb lists one entry per CDR3 protein, DNA absent. Recorded for this sample: roughly 6,000 distinct CDR3 sequences. The sequencing sample was made of naive CXCR3- CD8+ T cells from blood. Subset indicated: CD45RO-CCR7+CD27+CD95- naive CD8+ T cells lacking CXCR3 (TNR3-). These receptors were collected from a human donor in good health. Some clones in this sample may be carry-over from other donors' samples.

Frequency places this clonotype as medium-sized. The chain couples TRBV7-2 to TRBJ1-2; TCRdb outputs TRBD1, but without DNA this stays unchecked. Germline CDR1 and CDR2: SGHTA and FQGNSA. The CDR3 contains 16 residues. The chain's CDR3 is CASSFPGQGTNYGYTF.

V usage is TRBV27 and J usage is TRBJ2-1; without DNA, the TCRdb call of TRBD1 cannot be checked. CDR1 MNHEY and CDR2 SMNVEV come from the germline V gene (reference sequence). The length of the CDR3 is 15 residues. Here the CDR3 reads CASSPLGQLLDEQFF.

This chain uses TRBV13 with TRBJ2-3; TCRdb reports TRBD1, a call that lacks DNA to check it against. CDR1 is PRHDT, CDR2 FYEKMQ, per germline (reference sequence). The CDR3 has 15 residues. This CDR3 is CASSPRTGGTDTQYF.

The rearrangement links TRBV5-6 to TRBJ1-1. Germline V gene sequence: CDR1 SGHDT, CDR2 YYEEEE. The CDR3 has 14 residues. Here the CDR3 reads CASSPVRGNTEAFF. The full variable domain, with the rest looked up from reference TRBV5-6 and TRBJ1-1, is DAGVTQSPTHLIKTRGQQVTLRCSPKSGHDTVSWYQQALGQGPQFIFQYYEEEERQRGNFPDRFSGHQFPNYSSELNVNALLLGDSALYLCASSPVRGNTEAFFGQGTRLTVV.

This clonotype is medium-sized (0.01 to 0.1%) by frequency. The chain links TRBV27 to TRBJ2-7; TCRdb reports TRBD1, a call that lacks DNA to check it against. The germline V gene encodes CDR1 MNHEY and CDR2 SMNVEV (reference sequence). This CDR3 contains 11 residues. The CDR3 spells CASSTGEEQYF.

V is TRBV5-6 and J is TRBJ2-1; the TCRdb D gene call, TRBD2, has no DNA to confirm it. The CDR3 length is 17 residues. CDR1 and CDR2 from the germline V gene are SGHDT and YYEEEE. This CDR3 is CASSLVYQRGGINEQFF.

Its frequency marks this clonotype as medium-sized (0.01 to 0.1%). The V call is TRBV9, the J call TRBJ2-5; TCRdb proposes TRBD1, but this gene call is untestable without DNA. Germline CDR1 is SGDLS and CDR2 is YYNGEE. The CDR3 spans 15 residues. CDR3 in amino acids: CASSVGQGAGETQYF.

J is TRBJ2-4 and V is TRBV9; TCRdb gives TRBD2 as the D gene, but with no DNA this cannot be confirmed. The CDR3 runs to 14 residues. Germline V gene lookup returns CDR1 SGDLS and CDR2 YYNGEE. The CDR3 here is CASSAPGLGDIQYF.

Its frequency marks this clonotype as medium-sized. The chain joins TRBV27 to TRBJ2-1. The CDR3 covers 11 residues. Germline V gene data show CDR1 as MNHEY and CDR2 as SMNVEV (reference sequence). Here the CDR3 reads CASSFSNEQFF.

The V and J genes are TRBV20-1 and TRBJ2-7; TCRdb returns TRBD2, unconfirmable since there is no DNA. The CDR3 contains 13 residues. The germline CDR1 and CDR2 sequences are DFQATT and SNEGSKA (reference sequence). The CDR3 region is CSAYSRASYEQYF.

This clonotype shows up as medium-sized by frequency. V gene TRBV6-5 combines with J gene TRBJ2-4; TCRdb returns TRBD1, unconfirmable since there is no DNA. The CDR3 length is 15 residues. Per germline, CDR1 MNHEY and CDR2 SVGAGI. This CDR3 reads CASSYQRTGRNIQYF.

The chain employs TRBV7-2 and TRBJ1-2. The CDR3 length is 12 residues. The germline V gene has CDR1 SGHTA and CDR2 FQGNSA. The CDR3 reads CASADSTYGYTF. The variable domain in full, completed from reference TRBV7-2 and TRBJ1-2, reads GAGVSQSPSNKVTEKGKDVELRCDPISGHTALYWYRQSLGQGLEFLIYFQGNSAPDKSGLPSDRFSAERTGGSVSTLTIQRTQQEDSAVYLCASADSTYGYTFGSGTRLTVV.

Its frequency marks this clonotype as medium-sized. The J gene is TRBJ2-1, the V gene TRBV7-9. Germline V gene data show CDR1 as SEHNR and CDR2 as FQNEAQ (reference sequence). The CDR3 spans 13 residues. CDR3 protein: CASGSGAYNEQFF.

CDR3: CSARELADTQYF. The chain links TRBV20-1 to TRBJ2-3. CDR1 and CDR2 from the germline V gene are DFQATT and SNEGSKA (reference sequence). The CDR3 totals 12 residues.

This chain uses TRBV29-1 with TRBJ1-4; TCRdb returns TRBD1, unconfirmable since there is no DNA. Germline V gives CDR1 SQVTM, CDR2 ANQGSEA. The CDR3 spans 13 residues. The CDR3 is CSVEQGINEKLFF. The whole variable domain, remainder taken from reference TRBV29-1 and TRBJ1-4, is SAVISQKPSRDICQRGTSLTIQCQVDSQVTMMFWYRQQPGQSLTLIATANQGSEATYESGFVIDKFPISRPNLTFSTLTVSNMSPEDSSIYLCSVEQGINEKLFFGSGTQLSVL.

V gene TRBV29-1 combines with J gene TRBJ2-2; TCRdb's D gene call, TRBD1, goes unchecked for lack of DNA. Germline V gives CDR1 SQVTM, CDR2 ANQGSEA. The CDR3 totals 14 residues. CDR3 in amino acids: CSTQDSSNTGELFF.

The CDR3 loop reads CASSLGERDQNIQYF. The V call is TRBV7-8, the J call TRBJ2-4; the D call from TCRdb, TRBD2, cannot be confirmed without DNA. Germline-derived CDR1 and CDR2 are SGHVS and FQNEAQ. This CDR3 comprises 15 residues. Supplemented by reference TRBV7-8 and TRBJ2-4, the full variable domain reads GAGVSQSPRYKVAKRGQDVALRCDPISGHVSLFWYQQALGQGPEFLTYFQNEAQLDKSGLPSDRFFAERPEGSVSTLKIQRTQQEDSAVYLCASSLGERDQNIQYFGAGTRLSVL.

This chain connects TRBV7-9 to TRBJ1-1; TCRdb picks TRBD1, but there is no DNA to check that call. Germline V CDR1 and CDR2: SEHNR, FQNEAQ (reference sequence). The CDR3 consists of 14 residues. Here the CDR3 reads CASSILQDDTEAFF.

This chain uses TRBV4-3 with TRBJ2-5; the TCRdb D gene call, TRBD1, has no DNA to confirm it. Germline V lookup: CDR1 LGHNA, CDR2 YSLEER. The length of the CDR3 is 15 residues. CDR3 in amino acids: CASSQVQGAKETQYF.

This clonotype ranks as medium-sized in terms of frequency. The genes are TRBV6-4 and TRBJ2-3; the D call from TCRdb, TRBD2, cannot be confirmed without DNA. Germline CDR1 is MRHNA and CDR2 is SNTAGT. The CDR3 runs 16 residues. The CDR3 reads CASSPVAGGARDTQYF.

This clonotype shows up as medium-sized (0.01 to 0.1%) by frequency. The chain joins TRBV19 to TRBJ2-3. The germline V gene has CDR1 LNHDA and CDR2 SQIVND (reference sequence). CDR3 size: 15 residues. This CDR3 is CASSISVRRPDTQYF.

The chain has TRBV29-1 and TRBJ1-1. CDR1 is SQVTM, CDR2 ANQGSEA, per germline. The CDR3 runs to 15 residues. The CDR3 reads CSVGSTLAMNTEAFF.

The chain carries TRBV30 and TRBJ1-1; there is no DNA to check the TCRdb D call of TRBD1. The germline gives CDR1 GTSNPN, CDR2 SVGIG (reference sequence). The CDR3 spans 11 residues. The CDR3 spells CAAGASTEAFF.

According to its frequency, this clonotype is medium-sized. This chain connects TRBV5-5 to TRBJ2-7. The CDR3 covers 13 residues. CDR1 is SGHKS, CDR2 YYEKEE, per germline (reference sequence). CDR3: CASSFTESYEQYF.